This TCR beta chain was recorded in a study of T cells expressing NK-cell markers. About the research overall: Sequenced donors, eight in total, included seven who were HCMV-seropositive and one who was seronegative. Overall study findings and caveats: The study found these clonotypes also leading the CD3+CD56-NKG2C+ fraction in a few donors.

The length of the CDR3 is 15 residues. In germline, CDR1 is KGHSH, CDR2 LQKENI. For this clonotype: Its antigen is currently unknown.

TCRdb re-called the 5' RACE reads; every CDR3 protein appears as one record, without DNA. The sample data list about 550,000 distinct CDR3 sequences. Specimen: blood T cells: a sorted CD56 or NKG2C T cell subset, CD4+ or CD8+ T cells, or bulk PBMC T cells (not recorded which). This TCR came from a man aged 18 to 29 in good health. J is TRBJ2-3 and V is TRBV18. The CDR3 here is CASSPLVLQTDTQYF.